This passage covers 16 T cell receptor beta chains from one sample sequenced in a study of T cell repertoires in cytomegalovirus infection. No antigen is known for these receptors. TCRdb redid the calling of the reads with MiXCR, one entry per CDR3 protein. The profile shows hundreds of thousands of distinct CDR3 sequences, 30% to 40% of them singletons. The source material was cultured PBMCs, sampled from culture after CMV antigen stimulation. The receptors derive from a human donor in good health (CMV status not recorded). Some clones in this sample may be carry-over from other donors' samples.

This clonotype came up a few times. V gene TRBV7-6 combines with J gene TRBJ1-4; tentative D call: TRBD1 (5 bases). Trimming removed 7 bases from V and 8 bases from J, with 17 bases in between. The CDR3 runs to 14 residues. Germline V gives CDR1 SGHVS, CDR2 FNYEAQ. As DNA, the CDR3 is TGTGCCAGCATCTTGGGGCAGGGTGACGAAAAACTGTTTTTT. Translation: CASILGQGDEKLFF.

This clonotype was picked up many times. The chain combines TRBV30 with TRBJ1-1, with 8 bases fitting TRBD1. V was pared by 0 bases and J by 5 bases, with 11 bases of the junction left unmatched. Germline V gene lookup returns CDR1 GTSNPN and CDR2 SVGIG (reference sequence). The CDR3 consists of 16 residues. CDR3 loop: CAWSVPQTGGRTEAFF. In nucleotides, the CDR3 is TGTGCCTGGAGTGTCCCCCAAACAGGGGGAAGGACTGAAGCTTTCTTT.

J is TRBJ2-1 and V is TRBV27; D is uncertain. The germline gives CDR1 MNHEY, CDR2 SMNVEV (reference sequence). This CDR3 contains 13 residues. V shed 6 bases and J shed 9 bases, with 15 bases lying between them. The CDR3 sequence is CASSIGATLEQFF. The CDR3 nucleotides are TGTGCCAGCAGCATCGGAGCCACTCTTGAGCAGTTCTTC.

In its sample, this clonotype was seen a few times. This chain joins TRBV7-2 and TRBJ2-1; D uncertain. Germline lookup yields CDR1 SGHTA and CDR2 FQGNSA. This CDR3 contains 14 residues. V gave up 1 base and J gave up 9 bases, with 13 bases separating them. CDR3 protein: CASSLVGVAVEQFF. CDR3 bases: TGTGCCAGCAGCTTAGTCGGAGTAGCAGTTGAGCAGTTCTTC.

This clonotype has only a few counts. This chain connects TRBV28 to TRBJ1-2, with D possibly TRBD1 on 6 matching bases. Deletions cut 5 bases from V and 2 bases from J, with 12 bases between. The CDR3 sequence is 14 residues long. In germline, CDR1 is MDHEN, CDR2 SYDVKM. The CDR3 here is CASSTGWFNYGYTF. The CDR3 bases are TGTGCCAGCAGTACAGGGTGGTTCAACTATGGCTACACCTTC.

Points on this clonotype: This CDR3 fails to terminate in the conserved phenylalanine or tryptophan, so it likely reflects a read error. This chain connects TRBV7-9 to TRBJ1-6, with 7 bases lining up with TRBD1. The CDR3 spans 16 residues. Germline CDR1 SEHNR, CDR2 FQNEAQ (reference sequence). Germline trimming cut 3 bases from V and 3 bases from J; bases unmatched to any gene: 5. The CDR3 region has the DNA TGTGCCAGCAGCTTCACAGGGGCCGGCTATAATTCACCCCTCCACTGT. It encodes CASSFTGAGYNSPLHC.

The table lists this clonotype with a few counts. The J gene is TRBJ2-3, the V gene TRBV14; D gene unclear. V lost 3 bases and J 2 bases, leaving 12 bases between the germline ends. Germline CDR1 and CDR2: SGHDN and FVKESK. This CDR3 has 15 residues. CDR3 sequence reads: CASSQSTSYTDTQYF. The CDR3 DNA is TGTGCCAGCAGCCAGTCGACAAGCTACACAGATACGCAGTATTTT.

This clonotype has more than one count but fewer than ten. The chain combines TRBV6-2 or TRBV6-3 with TRBJ2-2, with 9 bases that match TRBD2. The germline CDR1 and CDR2 sequences are MNHEY and SVGEGT. Trimming took 2 bases from V and 5 from J; bases not matched to a gene: 12. The CDR3 sequence is 18 residues long. The CDR3 nucleotides read TGTGCCAGCAGTTACCTCCCAGAAGCGGGAGGCCCGACCGGGGAGCTGTTTTTT. This translates into CASSYLPEAGGPTGELFF.

The V call is TRBV29-1, the J call TRBJ1-2, with D perhaps matching TRBD1 (5 bases). The CDR3 is made up of 14 amino acids. CDR1 is SQVTM and CDR2 is ANQGSEA in the germline V gene. The V end lost 1 base, the J end lost 0 bases, and 9 bases lay between the germline ends. This CDR3 is CSVEGDGANYGYTF. Written as DNA, the CDR3 is TGCAGCGTTGAAGGGGACGGAGCTAACTATGGCTACACCTTC.

The gene calls are TRBV18 and TRBJ1-2; D remains unclear. Germline CDR1 and CDR2: KGHSH and LQKENI. V was pared by 2 bases and J by 2 bases, with 15 bases between. CDR3 length: 16 amino acids. CDR3 sequence reads: CASSPMTDSRNYGYTF. The CDR3 nucleotides are TGTGCCAGCTCACCAATGACGGACTCCCGGAACTATGGCTACACCTTC. The variable domain in full, completed from reference TRBV18 and TRBJ1-2, reads NAGVMQNPRHLVRRRGQEARLRCSPMKGHSHVYWYRQLPEEGLKFMVYLQKENIIDESGMPKERFSAEFPKEGPSILRIQQVVRGDSAAYFCASSPMTDSRNYGYTFGSGTRLTVV.

This clonotype was seen a handful of times. The chain has TRBV7-2 and TRBJ1-5; the match to TRBD1 covers 8 bases. The CDR3 contains 15 residues. V lost 4 bases to trimming and J lost 5 bases; unmatched junction nucleotides: 7. In germline, CDR1 is SGHTA, CDR2 FQGNSA. The CDR3 protein is CASSSQGVIDQPQHF. Written as DNA, the CDR3 is TGTGCCAGCAGCTCACAGGGGGTCATCGATCAGCCCCAGCATTTT.

V is TRBV7-9 and J is TRBJ2-3; D gene ambiguous. With 3 bases removed from V and 3 bases from J, the gap between germline ends came to 7 bases. CDR1 is SEHNR, CDR2 FQNEAQ, per germline (reference sequence). The CDR3 is 13 residues long. The CDR3 here is CASSLPATDTQYF. CDR3 sequence (DNA): TGTGCCAGCAGCTTGCCGGCAACAGATACGCAGTATTTT.

There are a few counts of this clonotype. The chain is built from TRBV28 and TRBJ2-6, with D unresolved. V shed 6 bases and J shed 0 bases, with 9 bases lying between them. CDR1 is MDHEN, CDR2 SYDVKM, per germline. The CDR3 extends over 15 amino acids. The CDR3 reads CASSGFPSGANVLTF. CDR3 nucleotides: TGTGCCAGCAGCGGGTTTCCCTCTGGGGCCAACGTCCTGACTTTC.

The J gene is TRBJ2-4, the V gene TRBV19; 7 bases align to TRBD2. After removal of 7 bases from V and 4 bases from J, the junction contained 4 bases not matched to a gene. Germline V gives CDR1 LNHDA, CDR2 SQIVND (reference sequence). This CDR3 has 13 amino acids. The CDR3 DNA follows: TGTGCCAGTACCGGGACTACGAAAAACATTCAGTACTTC. Its protein product is CASTGTTKNIQYF.

This clonotype appeared once. The rearrangement joins TRBV6-5 to TRBJ1-3; D gene uncertain. Looked up from germline, CDR1 is MNHEY and CDR2 is SVGAGI. CDR3 length equals 15 residues. The V end lost 5 bases, the J end lost 0 bases, and 11 bases lay between the germline ends. CDR3 sequence reads: CASSPGISSGNTIYF. CDR3 DNA: TGTGCCAGCAGTCCCGGCATAAGCTCTGGAAACACCATATATTTT.

A few counts support this clonotype. The chain links TRBV7-2 to TRBJ2-6, with unresolved D. Trimming took 4 bases from V and 0 from J, leaving 7 bases between them. The CDR3 runs to 15 residues. The germline gives CDR1 SGHTA, CDR2 FQGNSA. In DNA form, the CDR3 reads TGTGCCAGCAGCTCGTCGGCCTCTGGGGCCAACGTCCTGACTTTC. It is translated as CASSSSASGANVLTF.